Below, 17 T cell receptor beta chains from the same sample are listed, as sequenced in a study of PD-L1 blockade in urothelial cancer (dated 2017 in TCRdb). The library was built by means of the immunoSEQ multiplex PCR assay. In its TCRdb copy, this immuneACCESS table keeps in-frame sequences only and misses some clones. Where compared with another copy, unresolved V genes explain less than half of these, and the others have no known cause. Across this sample there are fewer than 75,000 clones, with approximately 81% seen only once. Of the sample, less than 5.5% falls within the top ten clones. The sequencing used PBMCs, collected around atezolizumab (anti-PD-L1) treatment. These TCRs come from a man aged 70-80 years with urothelial cancer.

The V gene is TRBV28, the J gene TRBJ1-1; 8 nucleotides match TRBD1. Germline trimming cut 5 bases from V and 3 bases from J; bases unmatched to any gene: 11. Germline CDR1 reads MDHEN; CDR2 reads SYDVKM. The CDR3 has 16 residues. CDR3 bases: TGTGCCAGCAGTATGCGGACAGGGTTATCGGACACTGAAGCTTTCTTT. Its translation is CASSMRTGLSDTEAFF.

The chain uses TRBV2 and TRBJ2-7; TRBD1 is a possible D gene (6 bases). The CDR3 is made up of 14 amino acids. The V and J ends lost 8 bases and 5 bases respectively, with 19 bases between them. CDR1 SNHLY and CDR2 FYNNEI come from the germline V gene. The CDR3 nucleotides are TGTGCCAGCGGGTTGGGGACACTCAAGGACGAGCAGTACTTC. Translation gives CASGLGTLKDEQYF.

This rearrangement joins TRBV6-5 to TRBJ2-3; D is possibly TRBD2 (5 bases). This CDR3 has 13 amino acids. The germline V gene has CDR1 MNHEY and CDR2 SVGAGI. The V end was cut by 4 bases, the J end by 6 bases, with 11 bases between. In DNA, the CDR3 is TGTGCCAGCAGTTTTCGGACTGGGGATACGCAGTATTTT. This encodes CASSFRTGDTQYF.

This chain uses TRBV18 with TRBJ1-1; 8 bases align to TRBD1. V shed 6 bases and J 1 base; nucleotides not matched to a gene: 4. Per germline, CDR1 KGHSH and CDR2 LQKENI. This CDR3 is 14 amino acids long. CDR3 protein: CASSQGQANTEAFF. For the CDR3, the DNA is TGTGCCAGCTCGCAGGGACAGGCGAACACTGAAGCTTTCTTT.

The chain combines TRBV5-1 with TRBJ2-1; 9 bases map to TRBD2. Germline loops: CDR1 SGHRS, CDR2 YFSETQ. V lost 2 bases, J lost 2 bases, and 8 bases stayed unmatched. This CDR3 region has 17 residues. The CDR3 region is CASSFNSGSATYNEQFF. The CDR3 nucleotides read TGCGCCAGCAGCTTCAATAGCGGGAGTGCCACCTACAATGAGCAGTTCTTC. Variable domain in full (rest from reference TRBV5-1 and TRBJ2-1): KAGVTQTPRYLIKTRGQQVTLSCSPISGHRSVSWYQQTPGQGLQFLFEYFSETQRNKGNFPGRFSGRQFSNSRSEMNVSTLELGDSALYLCASSFNSGSATYNEQFFGPGTRLTVL.

The chain recombines TRBV11-1 with TRBJ2-7; 8 bases fit TRBD1. With V trimmed by 4 bases and J by 6 bases, 8 bases remained unmatched. CDR3 size: 14 residues. CDR1 and CDR2 (germline): SGHAT, FQDESV (reference sequence). As DNA, the CDR3 is TGTGCCAGCAGCTACACAGGGGGTTTTGGCGAGCAGTACTTC. It encodes CASSYTGGFGEQYF.

The chain carries TRBV10-2 and TRBJ2-1, with 12 nucleotides matching TRBD2. J gave up 7 bases and V 0 bases, and 1 base lay outside the gene matches. The CDR3 runs 15 residues. The germline CDR1 and CDR2 sequences are WSHSY and SAAADI. The CDR3, as DNA: TGCGCCAGCAGTGAGTCACTAGCGGGAGGTAATGAGCAGTTCTTC. This translates into CASSESLAGGNEQFF.

The chain carries TRBV4-1 and TRBJ1-1; the D is unclear. CDR3 length: 14 residues. V was trimmed by 4 bases and J by 1 base, leaving 10 bases between them. Germline-derived CDR1 and CDR2 are MGHRA and YSYEKL. DNA for the CDR3: TGCGCCAGCAGCCTAGCTATCACGAACACTGAAGCTTTCTTT. It is translated as CASSLAITNTEAFF.

The CDR3 DNA sequence: TGTGCCAGCAGCCCAACTCCGGACGCGAGCGGTGAGCAGTTCTTC. This sequence encodes CASSPTPDASGEQFF. This chain links TRBV11-2 with TRBJ2-1, with D possibly being TRBD2 (5 bases). There are 15 residues in the CDR3. V gave up 5 bases and J gave up 9 bases, with 20 bases separating them. Germline lookup yields CDR1 SGHAT and CDR2 FQNNGV.

The genes are TRBV6-1 and TRBJ2-2; TRBD2 is a possible D gene (6 bases). The V gene's germline CDR1 is MNHNS and CDR2 SASEGT. V lost 4 bases, J lost 0 bases, and 12 bases lay in between. The CDR3 runs 16 residues. CDR3: CASSGSLASNTGELFF. As DNA, the CDR3 is TGTGCCAGCAGTGGATCACTAGCCTCGAACACCGGGGAGCTGTTTTTT.

This chain links TRBV7-9 with TRBJ1-5, with TRBD1 as a possible D gene (5 bases). The CDR3 is made up of 15 amino acids. V was cut by 5 bases and J by 0 bases, with 11 bases left in between. Germline CDR1 and CDR2: SEHNR and FQNEAQ (reference sequence). For the CDR3, the DNA is TGTGCCAGCAGCCAGGGTGGGGATAGCAATCAGCCCCAGCATTTT. Protein product: CASSQGGDSNQPQHF.

The CDR3 spells CASSKEGRGDQPQHF. CDR3 in DNA: TGTGCCAGTAGTAAAGAGGGTCGGGGGGATCAGCCCCAGCATTTT. The chain recombines TRBV19 with TRBJ1-5; D might be TRBD1 (5 bases). The CDR3 totals 15 residues. Germline V gives CDR1 LNHDA, CDR2 SQIVND (reference sequence). V lost 4 bases and J 5 bases, leaving 15 bases between the germline ends.

This chain joins TRBV4-1 and TRBJ1-2; D remains ambiguous. The CDR3 has 15 amino acids. Germline CDR1 and CDR2: MGHRA and YSYEKL. V lost 0 bases, J lost 0 bases, and 8 bases lay in between. CDR3 in amino acids: CASSQDPETNYGYTF. CDR3 DNA: TGCGCCAGCAGCCAAGATCCAGAAACTAACTATGGCTACACCTTC.

CDR3 DNA: TGTGCCAGCAGTGGTACAGGGGGCTGGAACACTGAAGCTTTCTTT. It codes for CASSGTGGWNTEAFF. This chain links TRBV2 with TRBJ1-1; 9 bases match TRBD1. The CDR3 has 15 residues. V lost 4 bases to trimming and J lost 1 base; unmatched junction nucleotides: 4. Germline CDR1 and CDR2: SNHLY and FYNNEI. The entire variable domain, with the rest obtained from reference TRBV2 and TRBJ1-1, is as follows: EPEVTQTPSHQVTQMGQEVILRCVPISNHLYFYWYRQILGQKVEFLVSFYNNEISEKSEIFDDQFSVERPDGSNFTLKIRSTKLEDSAMYFCASSGTGGWNTEAFFGQGTRLTVV.

This clone was detected once. The J gene is TRBJ1-5, the V gene TRBV27; D gene ambiguous. V shed 7 bases and J shed 10 bases, with 20 bases lying between them. This CDR3 region has 14 residues. The germline CDR1 and CDR2 sequences are MNHEY and SMNVEV (reference sequence). The CDR3, as DNA: TGTGCCAGCATGTCTTCCGGAGGAAGTGAACCCCAGCATTTT. Amino acid sequence: CASMSSGGSEPQHF.

The chain joins TRBV5-1 to TRBJ1-1, with 9 nucleotides matching TRBD1. This CDR3 has 15 residues. V was clipped by 1 base and J by 5 bases; unmatched bases: 6. CDR1 and CDR2 from the germline V gene are SGHRS and YFSETQ. As DNA, the CDR3 is TGCGCCAGCAGCTTGAACAGGGGGCGGAGTACTGAAGCTTTCTTT. Translated: CASSLNRGRSTEAFF.

V gene TRBV5-1 combines with J gene TRBJ2-3; the match to TRBD1 covers 10 bases. CDR1 and CDR2 (germline): SGHRS, YFSETQ. The length of the CDR3 is 15 residues. J lost 6 bases, V lost 3 bases, and 7 bases had no gene match. The CDR3 region is CASSSRQGAGDTQYF. CDR3 sequence (DNA): TGCGCCAGCAGCTCCCGACAGGGGGCAGGGGATACGCAGTATTTT.